These 25 T cell receptor beta chains were sequenced from one sample in a study of molecular identifiers for immune sequencing clone quantification. From the PCR reads, TCRdb called clonotypes with MiXCR, one entry per CDR3 protein. This sample has about 68,000 distinct CDR3 sequences, with around a sixth found just once. The sequenced material came from naive CD8+ T cells from blood, with Jurkat cell RNA spiked in. Described subset: FACS-sorted CD8+CD4-CCR7+CD45RA+ naive T cells. The receptors come from a human donor in good health. Some libraries in this study had Jurkat cell RNA spiked in.

A single count supports this clonotype. This sequence may be a read error, since a much larger clone differs from it by one base. The V call is TRBV15, the J call TRBJ2-7, with D possibly TRBD1 on 6 matching bases. The CDR3 totals 13 residues. The germline V gene has CDR1 LNHNV and CDR2 YYDKDF (reference sequence). The CDR3 sequence: CATSSGQSYEQCF. CDR3 in DNA: TGTGCCACCAGCAGCGGACAGTCCTACGAGCAGTGCTTC.

This clonotype was observed at least ten times. This chain uses TRBV24-1 with TRBJ2-1, with no clear D. Trimming shortened V by 3 bases and J by 7 bases, and 6 bases separated the two germline ends. From germline, CDR1 is KGHDR and CDR2 SFDVKD. CDR3 length: 12 amino acids. The DNA of the CDR3 is TGTGCCACCAGTGATAACGTGAATGAGCAGTTCTTC. Amino acids: CATSDNVNEQFF.

The CDR3 is CASSLGWGASGSEQFF. CDR3 sequence (DNA): TGTGCCAGCAGCTTAGGATGGGGGGCTAGCGGTTCCGAGCAGTTCTTC. The chain uses TRBV11-2 and TRBJ2-1; D is perhaps TRBD2 (7 bases). CDR1 is SGHAT and CDR2 is FQNNGV in the germline V gene. Trimming stripped 1 base from V and 10 bases from J, with 20 bases between. CDR3 length: 16 residues.

Many counts were recorded for this clonotype. The rearrangement uses TRBV3-1 and TRBJ2-5, with 7 bases matching TRBD1. The CDR3 has 14 residues. Trimming at V came to 5 bases and at J to 2 bases, leaving 5 bases not matched to a gene. From germline, CDR1 is LGHDT and CDR2 YNNKEL (reference sequence). The CDR3 reads CASSTWTGQETQYF. The CDR3 DNA reads TGTGCCAGCAGCACATGGACAGGTCAAGAGACCCAGTACTTC.

The chain combines TRBV7-8 with TRBJ1-5; D gene ambiguous. The CDR3 extends over 13 amino acids. Trimming removed 1 base at V and 7 bases at J, with 8 bases between. Looked up from germline, CDR1 is SGHVS and CDR2 is FQNEAQ. The CDR3 sequence: CASSLGPGQPQHF. Here the CDR3 DNA reads TGTGCCAGCAGCTTAGGTCCGGGCCAGCCCCAGCATTTT.

This clonotype was counted many times. A read error may account for a junction end that differs from germline. The chain employs TRBV4-3 and TRBJ2-3; D possibly corresponds to TRBD2 (6 bases). The germline V gene encodes CDR1 LGHNA and CDR2 YSLEER. This CDR3 has 14 residues. CDR3 sequence: CGSSQVAVTDTQYF. In nucleotides, the CDR3 is TGCGGCAGCAGCCAAGTAGCGGTCACAGATACGCAGTATTTT.

This clonotype came up a few times. Given a much more abundant clone one base away, this may be a read error. CDR3 nucleotide sequence: TGTGCCAGCAGCCAGGGGACTAGCGGCTACAAGCAGTACTTC. This translates into CASSQGTSGYKQYF. The V call is TRBV3-1, the J call TRBJ2-7; 11 bases map to TRBD2. This CDR3 spans 14 amino acids. CDR1 and CDR2 (germline): LGHDT, YNNKEL (reference sequence).

This clonotype occurred many times. This chain connects TRBV7-9 to TRBJ2-2; D not resolved. V was trimmed by 5 bases and J by 6 bases, leaving 4 bases between them. The CDR3 is 11 residues long. CDR1 and CDR2 from the germline V gene are SEHNR and FQNEAQ (reference sequence). The CDR3 here is CASSLPGELFF. In nucleotides, the CDR3 is TGTGCCAGCAGCCTACCCGGGGAGCTGTTTTTT.

As concerns this clonotype: Because it lacks the conserved phenylalanine or tryptophan at the end, this CDR3 is likely a read error. The genes are TRBV27 and TRBJ2-7; D may be TRBD1 or TRBD2 (5 bases each). Germline loops: CDR1 MNHEY, CDR2 SMNVEV (reference sequence). CDR3 length: 16 amino acids. Trimming left V 5 bases short and J 7 bases short, with 24 bases between. CDR3 sequence (DNA): TGTGCCAGCAGTCCCTCAGAAGGGGAGAGAACGACGGAGCAGTACCTC. Encoded protein: CASSPSEGERTTEQYL.

The chain uses TRBV28 and TRBJ2-3; D is unresolved. This CDR3 contains 16 residues. Trimming took off 6 bases at V and 6 bases at J, with 22 bases between the two ends. Germline loops: CDR1 MDHEN, CDR2 SYDVKM. CDR3 region: CASSLMTPPSPDTQYF. As DNA, the CDR3 is TGTGCCAGCAGCTTAATGACCCCCCCTTCCCCGGATACGCAGTATTTT.

A word on this clonotype: A single base separates this from a much larger clone, so it may be a read error. The chain carries TRBV29-1 and TRBJ2-7; D call uncertain. V dropped 2 bases and J dropped 4 bases, with 15 bases sitting between them. Germline V gene data show CDR1 as SQVTM and CDR2 as ANQGSEA. CDR3 length equals 14 residues. CDR3 sequence reads: CSVERRDLSYEQYF. The CDR3 DNA reads TGCAGCGTTGAAAGGCGCGACCTTAGTTACGAGCAGTACTTC.

This clonotype showed up many times. This rearrangement joins TRBV12-3 or TRBV12-4 to TRBJ2-3; the match to TRBD2 covers 7 bases. The junction had 8 bases not matched to a gene; V was cut back by 6 bases and J by 2 bases. The CDR3 runs 15 residues. CDR3 region: CASSQEAGTTDTQYF. CDR3 DNA: TGTGCCAGCAGCCAAGAAGCGGGAACCACAGATACGCAGTATTTT.

This clonotype showed up many times. CDR3 residues: CASSFSGSTDEQYF. The DNA of the CDR3 is TGTGCCAGCAGTTTTAGCGGGTCCACCGACGAGCAGTACTTC. The genes are TRBV27 and TRBJ2-7, with TRBD2 matching over 7 bases. CDR3 size: 14 residues. V was clipped by 3 bases and J by 5 bases; unmatched bases: 7. Germline V gene sequence: CDR1 MNHEY, CDR2 SMNVEV (reference sequence).

Many counts were recorded for this clonotype. V usage is TRBV7-9 and J usage is TRBJ2-3; D gene unclear. CDR3 size: 13 residues. Germline V gene data show CDR1 as SEHNR and CDR2 as FQNEAQ (reference sequence). V lost 8 bases to trimming and J lost 7 bases, with 16 bases between them. DNA for the CDR3: TGTGCCAGCTTCGGGCTATCGTTGCATACGCAGTATTTT. It encodes CASFGLSLHTQYF.

This clonotype was seen repeatedly, ten times or more. V is TRBV12-3 or TRBV12-4 and J is TRBJ1-2, with D unclear. This CDR3 comprises 14 residues. V gave up 5 bases and J gave up 4 bases, with 14 bases separating them. The CDR3 DNA is TGTGCCAGCAGTACCTCACGGGTTTCCTATGGCTACACCTTC. Its protein is CASSTSRVSYGYTF.

Concerning this clonotype: This may arise from a read error, as a much more abundant clone is one base away. The chain has TRBV5-4 and TRBJ1-2; D is undetermined. The V gene lost 4 bases and the J gene lost 6 bases, with 10 bases spanning the gap. This CDR3 has 12 residues. Germline values: CDR1 SGHNT, CDR2 YYREEE (reference sequence). The CDR3 DNA is TGTGCCAGCAGCACGCCCTATAATGGCTACACCTTC. This sequence encodes CASSTPYNGYTF. The complete variable domain, with remaining parts taken from reference TRBV5-4 and TRBJ1-2, reads ETGVTQSPTHLIKTRGQQVTLRCSSQSGHNTVSWYQQALGQGPQFIFQYYREEENGRGNFPPRFSGLQFPNYSSELNVNALELDDSALYLCASSTPYNGYTFGSGTRLTVV.

This clonotype was seen more than once but under ten times. The rearrangement joins TRBV27 to TRBJ2-7; 9 nucleotides agree with TRBD1. V shed 2 bases and J 4 bases; nucleotides not matched to a gene: 9. The CDR3 spans 16 residues. The V gene's germline CDR1 is MNHEY and CDR2 SMNVEV (reference sequence). The CDR3 sequence: CASSLILGTGFYEQYF. The CDR3 DNA sequence: TGTGCCAGCAGTTTAATTTTGGGGACAGGGTTTTACGAGCAGTACTTC.

The CDR3 is CASSFLAGELFF. DNA for the CDR3: TGTGCCAGCAGTTTTCTGGCCGGGGAGCTGTTTTTT. V gene TRBV12-3 or TRBV12-4 combines with J gene TRBJ2-2, with unresolved D. V lost 3 bases to trimming and J lost 6 bases, with 5 bases between them. The CDR3 sequence is 12 residues long.

A note on this clonotype: An end of the junction does not agree with germline; a read error may underlie this. The V gene is TRBV5-1, the J gene TRBJ2-1; 15 nucleotides align to TRBD2. The CDR3 has 19 amino acids. Germline CDR1 is SGHRS and CDR2 is YFSETQ. The CDR3 coding sequence is TGCGCCAGCAGCCCCGGACTAGCGGGAGGGAAGAGCTCCTACAGTGAGCAGTTCTTC. It yields the protein CASSPGLAGGKSSYSEQFF.

This clonotype occurred many times. This sequence joins TRBV9 and TRBJ2-4, with D perhaps TRBD1 (5 bases). Trimming removed 4 bases from V and 0 bases from J, with 11 bases in between. Per germline, CDR1 SGDLS and CDR2 YYNGEE. CDR3 length: 15 residues. This chain's CDR3 is CASSYDSLAKNIQYF. In nucleotides, the CDR3 is TGTGCCAGCAGCTACGACAGCCTAGCCAAAAACATTCAGTACTTC.

This clonotype was seen repeatedly, ten times or more. This rearrangement joins TRBV2 to TRBJ1-5, with D maybe TRBD1 (5 bases). The CDR3 length is 13 residues. CDR1 is SNHLY and CDR2 is FYNNEI in the germline V gene. V was trimmed by 3 bases and J by 7 bases, leaving 10 bases between them. The CDR3 is CASSEGGVQPQHF. The CDR3 DNA is TGTGCCAGCAGTGAGGGGGGGGTGCAGCCCCAGCATTTT.

This clonotype was seen a few times. One end of the junction is discordant with germline, which a read error may explain. The chain uses TRBV27 and TRBJ2-2; weak D call: TRBD1 (6 bases). Per the germline V gene, CDR1 is MNHEY and CDR2 is SMNVEV (reference sequence). This CDR3 region has 15 residues. CDR3 sequence (DNA): TGTGCCAGCAGTTTGGGGGCTTCGAACACCGGGGAGCTGTCTTTT. This translates into CASSLGASNTGELSF.

A few counts support this clonotype. J is TRBJ2-5 and V is TRBV21-1; TRBD1 is the table's D call, not checked against the DNA. TRBV21-1 is noted as a pseudogene. CDR3 length: 18 residues. The CDR3 loop reads CASSKKGLRDRGQETQYF. In DNA, the CDR3 is TGTGCCAGCAGCAAAAAGGGCCTCCGGGACAGGGGGCAAGAGACCCAGTACTTC.

This clonotype appeared a few times. This chain uses TRBV2 with TRBJ2-1; 7 nucleotides agree with TRBD2. With 3 bases clipped from V and 7 bases from J, the junction kept 3 bases outside the gene matches. The CDR3 has 13 amino acids. CDR1 is SNHLY and CDR2 is FYNNEI in the germline V gene. DNA for the CDR3: TGTGCCAGCAGTGAGACTAGCTTAAATGAGCAGTTCTTC. Translation: CASSETSLNEQFF.

Concerning this clonotype itself: A clone one base away is much larger, so this may be a read error. The chain uses TRBV27 and TRBJ1-1; D gene uncertain. This CDR3 spans 16 amino acids. Per the germline V gene, CDR1 is MNHEY and CDR2 is SMNVEV (reference sequence). The ends were cut back, 11 bases at V and 2 bases at J, with 24 bases in the middle. The CDR3 DNA is TGTGCCGGCTCTCCATCCTTTTTCCGAGCTAACACTGAAGCTTTCTTT. Encoded protein: CAGSPSFFRANTEAFF.